This TCR beta chain was documented in a study of T cells in narcolepsy. Sequenced by immunoSEQ multiplex PCR; TCRdb stores in-frame clones only, minus some. Of about 30,000 clones listed, around 86% are singletons. Worth noting for this clone: No antigen is known for it.

Overall study results and limits: Autoreactive clonotypes reportedly recurred in blood of same and different patients, not controls. Same-patient CSF and blood CD4+ T cell clonotypes included HCRT-specific and TRIB2-specific autoreactive ones.

V gave up 5 bases and J gave up 6 bases, with 20 bases separating them. The CDR3 is made up of 16 amino acids. The germline CDR1 and CDR2 sequences are KGHSH and LQKENI. The sequencing input was memory (CD45RA-) CD4+ T cells from blood. This TCR was recovered from a human donor in good health. V gene TRBV18 combines with J gene TRBJ1-5; D remains ambiguous. CDR3 coding DNA: TGTGCCAGCTCATCGTATGGAGTCGATTTGGGTCAGCCCCAGCATTTT. Translated, it gives CASSSYGVDLGQPQHF.